This TCR beta chain was profiled in a study of patients and donors after allogeneic stem cell transplantation (dated by TCRdb to the early 2020s). V has 2 bases trimmed and J has 4 bases trimmed; junction bases matching no gene number 10. CDR1 is given as SGHVS and CDR2 as FNYEAQ, both from the germline V gene. The CDR3 measures 16 amino acids from cysteine to phenylalanine. Solely the CDR3 DNA is kept, with 48 bases framed from the first base. This clonotype has at least ten counts. Its cognate antigen has yet to be identified. No much larger clone is present one base from it, and per-base qualities are unavailable. Library creation used RT-PCR. The data were produced on a NextSeq 550. The public reads were run again by TCRdb, first through fastp at Q25 and then through MiXCR, and only productive beta chains were kept. Rows are unified per CDR3 protein, each entry keeping the most common DNA and genes. This sample holds more than 850,000 distinct CDR3 sequences; approximately 18% were observed only once. The ten largest clones take up 5% to 6.5% of the sample.

This TCR was recovered from a human donor who was either an allogeneic HSCT recipient or a stem cell or donor lymphocyte infusion donor (not recorded which). It is not recorded whose cells these are; they may come from a transplant donor. The sequenced sample was blood, either unsorted or a sorted T cell fraction (not recorded which). The chain uses TRBV7-6 and TRBJ2-5; TRBD2 agrees with 7 junctional bases. The DNA is TGTGCCAGCAGCTTATTTGTGGGAGGGAATTCAGAGACCCAGTACTTC. This translates into CASSLFVGGNSETQYF.